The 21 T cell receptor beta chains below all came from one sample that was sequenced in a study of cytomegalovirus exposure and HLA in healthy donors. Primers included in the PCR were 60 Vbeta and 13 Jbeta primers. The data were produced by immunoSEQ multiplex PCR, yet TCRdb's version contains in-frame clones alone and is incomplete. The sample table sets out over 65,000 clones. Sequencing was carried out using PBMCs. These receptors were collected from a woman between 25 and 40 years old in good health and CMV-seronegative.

CDR3 nucleotide sequence: TGTGCCAGCAGCGTGGGACCCACAGGGGCGACTGGAAACACCATATATTTT. Translation: CASSVGPTGATGNTIYF. The chain joins TRBV5-6 to TRBJ1-3, with 7 positions matching TRBD1. This CDR3 has 17 residues. Looked up from germline, CDR1 is SGHDT and CDR2 is YYEEEE. Losses at the gene ends were 4 bases for V and 2 bases for J; bases not matched to a gene: 12. Supplemented by reference TRBV5-6 and TRBJ1-3, the full variable domain reads DAGVTQSPTHLIKTRGQQVTLRCSPKSGHDTVSWYQQALGQGPQFIFQYYEEEERQRGNFPDRFSGHQFPNYSSELNVNALLLGDSALYLCASSVGPTGATGNTIYFGEGSWLTVV.

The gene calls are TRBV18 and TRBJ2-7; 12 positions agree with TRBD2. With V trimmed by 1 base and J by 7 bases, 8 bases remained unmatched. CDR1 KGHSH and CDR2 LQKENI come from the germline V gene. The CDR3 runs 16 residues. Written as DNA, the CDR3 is TGTGCCAGCTCACCACTCGGGACTAGCGGGCTTGGTGAGCAGTACTTC. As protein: CASSPLGTSGLGEQYF. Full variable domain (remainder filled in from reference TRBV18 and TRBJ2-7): NAGVMQNPRHLVRRRGQEARLRCSPMKGHSHVYWYRQLPEEGLKFMVYLQKENIIDESGMPKERFSAEFPKEGPSILRIQQVVRGDSAAYFCASSPLGTSGLGEQYFGPGTRLTVT.

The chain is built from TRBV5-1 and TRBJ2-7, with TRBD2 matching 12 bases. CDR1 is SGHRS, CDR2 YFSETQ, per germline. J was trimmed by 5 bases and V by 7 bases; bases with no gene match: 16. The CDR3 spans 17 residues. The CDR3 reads CASVDPPLAGGLDEQYF. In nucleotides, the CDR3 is TGCGCCAGCGTAGACCCCCCTCTAGCGGGAGGGCTGGACGAGCAGTACTTC.

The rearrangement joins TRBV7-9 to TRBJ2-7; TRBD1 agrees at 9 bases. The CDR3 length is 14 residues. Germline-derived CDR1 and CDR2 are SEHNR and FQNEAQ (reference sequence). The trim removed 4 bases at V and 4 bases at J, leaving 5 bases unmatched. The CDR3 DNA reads TGTGCCAGCAGCTCCCCGGGACAGGGTTACGAGCAGTACTTC. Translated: CASSSPGQGYEQYF.

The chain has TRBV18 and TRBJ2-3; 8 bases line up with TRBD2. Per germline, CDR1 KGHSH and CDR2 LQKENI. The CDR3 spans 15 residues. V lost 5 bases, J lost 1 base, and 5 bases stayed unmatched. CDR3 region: CASSKSGSGTDTQYF. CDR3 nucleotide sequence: TGTGCCAGCTCAAAAAGCGGGAGCGGCACAGATACGCAGTATTTT.

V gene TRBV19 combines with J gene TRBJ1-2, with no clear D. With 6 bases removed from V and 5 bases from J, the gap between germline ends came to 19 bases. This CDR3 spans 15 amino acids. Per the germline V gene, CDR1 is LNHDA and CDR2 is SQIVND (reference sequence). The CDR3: CASSPAGRISYGYTF. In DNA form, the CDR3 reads TGTGCCAGTAGCCCGGCGGGAAGGATCTCATATGGCTACACCTTC.

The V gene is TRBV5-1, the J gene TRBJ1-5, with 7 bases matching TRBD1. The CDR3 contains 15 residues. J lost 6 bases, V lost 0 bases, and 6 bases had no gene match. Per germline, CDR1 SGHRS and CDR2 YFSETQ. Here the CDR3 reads CASSLEGAPSQPQHF. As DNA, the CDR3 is TGCGCCAGCAGCTTGGAGGGGGCCCCGAGTCAGCCCCAGCATTTT.

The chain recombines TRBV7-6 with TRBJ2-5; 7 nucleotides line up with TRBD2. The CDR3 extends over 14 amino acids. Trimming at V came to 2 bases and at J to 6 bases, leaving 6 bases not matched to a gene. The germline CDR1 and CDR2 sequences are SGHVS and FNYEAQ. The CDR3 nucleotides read TGTGCCAGCAGCTTAATGGCGGGAGTACAGACCCAGTACTTC. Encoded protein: CASSLMAGVQTQYF.

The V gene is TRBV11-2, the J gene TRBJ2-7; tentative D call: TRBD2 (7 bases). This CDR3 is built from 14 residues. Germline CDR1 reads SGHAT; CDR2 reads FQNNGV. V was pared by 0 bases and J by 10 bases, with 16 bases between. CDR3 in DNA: TGTGCCAGCAGCTTAGAGGGCCCAGCGGGACAACAGTACTTC. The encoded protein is CASSLEGPAGQQYF. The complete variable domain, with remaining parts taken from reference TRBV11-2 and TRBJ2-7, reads EAGVAQSPRYKIIEKRQSVAFWCNPISGHATLYWYQQILGQGPKLLIQFQNNGVVDDSQLPKDRFSAERLKGVDSTLKIQPAKLEDSAVYLCASSLEGPAGQQYFGPGTRLTVT.

The CDR3 reads CASYGQSSYEQYF. Here the CDR3 DNA reads TGTGCCAGTTACGGACAGAGTTCCTACGAGCAGTACTTC. The chain has TRBV5-3 and TRBJ2-7; D possibly corresponds to TRBD1 (6 bases). TRBV5-3 is an ORF; its function is uncertain. This CDR3 is built from 13 residues. With 8 bases removed from V and 1 base from J, the gap between germline ends came to 13 bases.

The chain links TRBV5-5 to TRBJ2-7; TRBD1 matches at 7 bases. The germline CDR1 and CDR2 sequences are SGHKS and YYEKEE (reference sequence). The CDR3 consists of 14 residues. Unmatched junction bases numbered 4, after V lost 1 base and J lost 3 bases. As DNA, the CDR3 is TGTGCCAGCAGCTTGTGGCAGGGGGTCTACGAGCAGTACTTC. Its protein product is CASSLWQGVYEQYF.

CDR3: CASSLVLREAGYTF. The CDR3 nucleotides are TGTGCCAGCAGCTTGGTGTTGAGGGAGGCTGGCTACACCTTC. This chain links TRBV5-8 with TRBJ1-2; D is ambiguous. Germline CDR1 SGHTS, CDR2 YDEGEE. Deletions cut 0 bases from V and 7 bases from J, with 13 bases between. The CDR3 spans 14 residues.

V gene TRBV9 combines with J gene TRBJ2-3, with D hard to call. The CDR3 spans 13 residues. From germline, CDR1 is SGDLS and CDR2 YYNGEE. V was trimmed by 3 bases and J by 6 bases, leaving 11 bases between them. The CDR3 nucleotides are TGTGCCAGCAGCGGAGATATTTCGGATACGCAGTATTTT. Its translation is CASSGDISDTQYF. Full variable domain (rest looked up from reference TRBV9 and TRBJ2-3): DSGVTQTPKHLITATGQRVTLRCSPRSGDLSVYWYQQSLDQGLQFLIQYYNGEERAKGNILERFSAQQFPDLHSELNLSSLELGDSALYFCASSGDISDTQYFGPGTRLTVL.

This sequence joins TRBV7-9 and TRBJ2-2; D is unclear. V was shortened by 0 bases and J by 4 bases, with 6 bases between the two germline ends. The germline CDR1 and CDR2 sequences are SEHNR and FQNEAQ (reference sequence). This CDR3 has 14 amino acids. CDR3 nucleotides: TGTGCCAGCAGCTTAGCGCTAGGCACCGGGGAGCTGTTTTTT. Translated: CASSLALGTGELFF.

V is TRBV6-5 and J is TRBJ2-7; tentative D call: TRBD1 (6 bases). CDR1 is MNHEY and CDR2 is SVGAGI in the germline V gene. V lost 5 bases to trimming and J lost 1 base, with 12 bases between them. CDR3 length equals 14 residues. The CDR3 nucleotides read TGTGCCAGCAGTCGATTCAGGGGATCCTACGAGCAGTACTTC. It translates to CASSRFRGSYEQYF.

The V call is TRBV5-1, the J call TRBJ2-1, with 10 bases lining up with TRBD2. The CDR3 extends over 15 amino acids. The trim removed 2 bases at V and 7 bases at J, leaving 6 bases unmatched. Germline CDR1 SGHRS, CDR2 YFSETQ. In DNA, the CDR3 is TGCGCCAGCAGCTTACAAGCGGGAGGGCCGAATGAGCAGTTCTTC. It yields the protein CASSLQAGGPNEQFF.

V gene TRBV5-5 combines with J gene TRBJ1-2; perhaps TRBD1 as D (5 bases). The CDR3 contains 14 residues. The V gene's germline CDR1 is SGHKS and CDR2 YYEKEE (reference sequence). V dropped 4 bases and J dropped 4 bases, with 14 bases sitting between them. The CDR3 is CASSPQGAGYGYTF. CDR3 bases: TGTGCCAGCAGCCCCCAAGGGGCTGGCTATGGCTACACCTTC. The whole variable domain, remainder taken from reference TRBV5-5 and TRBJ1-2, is DAGVTQSPTHLIKTRGQQVTLRCSPISGHKSVSWYQQVLGQGPQFIFQYYEKEERGRGNFPDRFSARQFPNYSSELNVNALLLGDSALYLCASSPQGAGYGYTFGSGTRLTVV.

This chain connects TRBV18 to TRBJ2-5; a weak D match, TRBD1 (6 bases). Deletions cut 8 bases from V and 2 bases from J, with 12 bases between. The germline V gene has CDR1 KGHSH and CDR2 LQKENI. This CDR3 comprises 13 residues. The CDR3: CASLPGAQETQYF. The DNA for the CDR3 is TGTGCCAGCCTCCCAGGGGCGCAAGAGACCCAGTACTTC.

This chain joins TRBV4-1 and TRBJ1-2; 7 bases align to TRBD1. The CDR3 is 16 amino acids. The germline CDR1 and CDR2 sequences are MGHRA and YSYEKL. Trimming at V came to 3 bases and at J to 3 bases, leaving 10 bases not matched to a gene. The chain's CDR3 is CASSQQQGTGYYGYTF. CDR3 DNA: TGCGCCAGCAGCCAGCAACAGGGGACTGGGTACTATGGCTACACCTTC.

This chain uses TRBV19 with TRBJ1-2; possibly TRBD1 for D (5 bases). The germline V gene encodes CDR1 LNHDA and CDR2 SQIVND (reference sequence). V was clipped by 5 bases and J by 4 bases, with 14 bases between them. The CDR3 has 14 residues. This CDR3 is CASSGGTLRYGYTF. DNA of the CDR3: TGTGCCAGTAGTGGGGGGACGCTCCGCTATGGCTACACCTTC.

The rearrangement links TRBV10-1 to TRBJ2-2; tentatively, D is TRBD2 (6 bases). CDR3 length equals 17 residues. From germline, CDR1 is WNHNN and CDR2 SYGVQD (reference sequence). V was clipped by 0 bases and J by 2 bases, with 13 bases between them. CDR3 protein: CASSESWDFYNTGELFF. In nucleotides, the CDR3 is TGCGCCAGCAGTGAGTCGTGGGACTTCTATAACACCGGGGAGCTGTTTTTT.